The entry that follows covers one T cell receptor (beta chain) sequence. The junction had 14 bases not matched to a gene; V was cut back by 7 bases and J by 4 bases. This CDR3 has 16 residues. Germline CDR1 is SGHTS and CDR2 is YDEGEE. This specimen belongs to a study of blood T cell repertoires in COVID-19. Study in general: Collection of acute and convalescent COVID-19 samples took place in the United States, Italy and Spain. T cells, B-cell-depleted T cells, or PBMCs provided the cDNA or gDNA that served as material.

Sequenced by immunoSEQ multiplex PCR; TCRdb stores in-frame clones only, minus some. The profile covers approximately 35,000 clones, with approximately 88% appearing a single time and 14% to 15% taken by the ten largest. Specimen: peripheral blood. This clonotype was sampled from a man in his 60s with active COVID-19. This sequence joins TRBV5-8 and TRBJ1-5; TRBD1 agrees at 7 bases. The CDR3: CASVLGGGHGNQPQHF. The CDR3 region has the DNA TGTGCCAGCGTCCTAGGGGGCGGTCACGGGAATCAGCCCCAGCATTTT.